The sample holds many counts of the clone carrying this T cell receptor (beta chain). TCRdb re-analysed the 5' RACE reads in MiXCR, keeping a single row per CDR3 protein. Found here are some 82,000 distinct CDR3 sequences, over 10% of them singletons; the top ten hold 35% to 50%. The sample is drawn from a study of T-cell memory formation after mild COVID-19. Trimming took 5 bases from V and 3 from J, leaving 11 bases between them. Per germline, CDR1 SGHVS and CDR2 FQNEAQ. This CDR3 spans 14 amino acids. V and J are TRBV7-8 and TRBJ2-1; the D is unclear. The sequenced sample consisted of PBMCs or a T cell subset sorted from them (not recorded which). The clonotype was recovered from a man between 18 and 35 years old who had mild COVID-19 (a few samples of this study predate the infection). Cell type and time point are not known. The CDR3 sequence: CASSTEMSYNEQFF. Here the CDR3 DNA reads TGTGCCAGCAGCACCGAGATGAGCTACAATGAGCAGTTCTTC. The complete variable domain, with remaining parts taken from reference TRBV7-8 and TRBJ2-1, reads GAGVSQSPRYKVAKRGQDVALRCDPISGHVSLFWYQQALGQGPEFLTYFQNEAQLDKSGLPSDRFFAERPEGSVSTLKIQRTQQEDSAVYLCASSTEMSYNEQFFGPGTRLTVL.